Listed here are 5 T cell receptor beta chains from one sample, sequenced in a study of shared clonotypes between healthy human individuals. Libraries were prepared by immunoSEQ multiplex PCR; TCRdb keeps only in-frame clonotypes and omits some of them. The table shows about 2.4 million clones, with more than 90% occurring only once. Source material: naive CD4+ T cells sorted from blood. Subset described: CD45RA+ positively selected. The receptors shown here come from a man aged 18 to 29 in good health.

This clone has just one count. This rearrangement joins TRBV10-3 to TRBJ1-1; no reliable D call. CDR1 is ENHRY and CDR2 is SYGVKD in the germline V gene. V lost 3 bases, J lost 4 bases, and 15 bases lay in between. CDR3 length: 15 amino acids. CDR3: CAISEFDGSSTEAFF. CDR3 nucleotide sequence: TGTGCCATCAGTGAATTCGACGGGAGCTCCACTGAAGCTTTCTTT.

Comments on this clone: Within the sample, other DNA sequences also encode this same CDR3. The CDR3 sequence: CASSTSGRPTDTQYF. For the CDR3, the DNA is TGTGCCAGTTCGACTAGCGGGAGGCCCACAGATACGCAGTATTTT. The chain uses TRBV6-6 and TRBJ2-3, with 13 bases lining up with TRBD2. This CDR3 has 15 amino acids. V shed 9 bases, J shed 2 bases, and the junction held 5 bases outside the gene matches. The V gene's germline CDR1 is MNHNY and CDR2 SVGAGI (reference sequence).

This chain joins TRBV6-6 and TRBJ1-2; possible D gene TRBD1, 6 bases. Germline V gene data show CDR1 as MNHNY and CDR2 as SVGAGI (reference sequence). V lost 7 bases, J lost 0 bases, and 15 bases lay in between. The CDR3 runs 15 residues. Here the CDR3 DNA reads TGTGCCAGCACTTTACAGGGCACCACTAACTATGGCTACACCTTC. Amino acid sequence: CASTLQGTTNYGYTF.

This clone was seen a single time. The V call is TRBV5-1, the J call TRBJ1-1, with D possibly matching TRBD1 (6 bases). Germline lookup yields CDR1 SGHRS and CDR2 YFSETQ. There are 15 residues in the CDR3. The germline V and J ends were trimmed by 4 bases and 4 bases, with 17 bases remaining between them. CDR3 in amino acids: CASSIGGVSGTEAFF. The CDR3 nucleotides read TGCGCCAGCAGCATTGGGGGCGTCTCGGGCACTGAAGCTTTCTTT.

This rearrangement joins TRBV9 to TRBJ2-3, with D perhaps being TRBD1 or TRBD2 (6 bases each). With 0 bases removed from V and 1 base from J, the gap between germline ends came to 15 bases. Germline V CDR1 and CDR2: SGDLS, YYNGEE. CDR3 size: 17 residues. The CDR3 sequence is CASSVGGATLGTDTQYF. The CDR3 DNA follows: TGTGCCAGCAGCGTAGGGGGGGCGACCCTCGGCACAGATACGCAGTATTTT.